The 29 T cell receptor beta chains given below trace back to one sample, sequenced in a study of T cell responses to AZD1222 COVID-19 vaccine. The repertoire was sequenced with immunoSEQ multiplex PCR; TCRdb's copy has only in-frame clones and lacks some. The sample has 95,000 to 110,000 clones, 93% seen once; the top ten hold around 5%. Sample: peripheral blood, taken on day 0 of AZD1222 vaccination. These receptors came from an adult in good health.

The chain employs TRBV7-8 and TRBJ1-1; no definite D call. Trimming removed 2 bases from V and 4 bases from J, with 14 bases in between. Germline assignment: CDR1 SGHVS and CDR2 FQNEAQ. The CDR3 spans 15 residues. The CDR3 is CASSLTKLGVTEAFF. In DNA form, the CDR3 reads TGTGCCAGCAGCTTAACGAAACTTGGGGTCACTGAAGCTTTCTTT.

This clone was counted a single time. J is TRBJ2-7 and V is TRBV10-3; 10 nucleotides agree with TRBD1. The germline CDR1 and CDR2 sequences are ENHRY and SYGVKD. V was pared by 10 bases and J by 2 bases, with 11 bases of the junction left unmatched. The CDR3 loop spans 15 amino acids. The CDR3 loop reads CATRPGTGETYEQYF. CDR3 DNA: TGTGCCACCCGACCGGGGACAGGGGAAACCTACGAGCAGTACTTC.

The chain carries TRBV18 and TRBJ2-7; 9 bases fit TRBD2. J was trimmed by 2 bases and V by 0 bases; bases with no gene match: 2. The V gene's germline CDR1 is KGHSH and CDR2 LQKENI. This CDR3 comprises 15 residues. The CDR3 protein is CASSPPSGSTYEQYF. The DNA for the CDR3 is TGTGCCAGCTCACCACCTAGCGGGAGCACCTACGAGCAGTACTTC.

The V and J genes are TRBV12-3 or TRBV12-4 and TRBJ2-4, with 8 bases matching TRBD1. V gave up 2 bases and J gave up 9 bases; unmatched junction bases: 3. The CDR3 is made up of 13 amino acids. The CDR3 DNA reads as TGTGCCAGCAGTTTACGGACAGGGTCCATTCAGTACTTC. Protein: CASSLRTGSIQYF.

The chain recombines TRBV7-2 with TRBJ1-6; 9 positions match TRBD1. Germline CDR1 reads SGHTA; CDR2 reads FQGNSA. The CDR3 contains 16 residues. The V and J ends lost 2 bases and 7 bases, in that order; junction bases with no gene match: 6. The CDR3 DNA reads TGTGCCAGCAGCTTATTCGGGACAGGGATGAATTCACCCCTCCACTTT. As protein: CASSLFGTGMNSPLHF.

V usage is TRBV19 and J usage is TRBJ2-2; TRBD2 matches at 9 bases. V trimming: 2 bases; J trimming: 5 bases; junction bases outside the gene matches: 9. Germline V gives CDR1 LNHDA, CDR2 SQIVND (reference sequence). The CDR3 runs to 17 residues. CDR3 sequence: CASSIITREGLTGELFF. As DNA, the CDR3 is TGTGCCAGTAGTATAATAACGCGGGAGGGCCTGACCGGGGAGCTGTTTTTT. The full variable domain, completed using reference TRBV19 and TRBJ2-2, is DGGITQSPKYLFRKEGQNVTLSCEQNLNHDAMYWYRQDPGQGLRLIYYSQIVNDFQKGDIAEGYSVSREKKESFPLTVTSAQKNPTAFYLCASSIITREGLTGELFFGEGSRLTVL.

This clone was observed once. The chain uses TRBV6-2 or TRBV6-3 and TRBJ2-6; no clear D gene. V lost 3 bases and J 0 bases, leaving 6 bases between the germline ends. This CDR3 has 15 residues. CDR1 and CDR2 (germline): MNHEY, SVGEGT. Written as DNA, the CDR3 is TGTGCCAGCAGTTATACAAACTCTGGGGCCAACGTCCTGACTTTC. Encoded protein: CASSYTNSGANVLTF.

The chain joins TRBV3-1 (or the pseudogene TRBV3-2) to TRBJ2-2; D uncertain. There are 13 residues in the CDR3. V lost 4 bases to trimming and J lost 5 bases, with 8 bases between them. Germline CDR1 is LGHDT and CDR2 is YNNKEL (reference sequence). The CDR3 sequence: CASSRSLTGELFF. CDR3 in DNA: TGTGCCAGCAGCCGGTCATTGACCGGGGAGCTGTTTTTT.

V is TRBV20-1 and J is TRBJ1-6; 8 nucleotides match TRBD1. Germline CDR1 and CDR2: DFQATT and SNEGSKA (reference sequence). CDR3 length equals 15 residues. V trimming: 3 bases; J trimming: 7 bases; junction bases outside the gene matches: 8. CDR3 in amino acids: CSASLGQGGNSPLHF. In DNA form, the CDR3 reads TGCAGTGCTAGTCTAGGACAGGGAGGGAATTCACCCCTCCACTTT.

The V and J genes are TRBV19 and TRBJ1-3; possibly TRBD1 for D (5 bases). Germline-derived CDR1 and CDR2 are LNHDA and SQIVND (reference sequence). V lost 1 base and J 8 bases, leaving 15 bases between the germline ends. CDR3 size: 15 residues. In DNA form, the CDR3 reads TGTGCCAGTAGTATAGGCGATACCACAGGCGACACCATATATTTT. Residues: CASSIGDTTGDTIYF.

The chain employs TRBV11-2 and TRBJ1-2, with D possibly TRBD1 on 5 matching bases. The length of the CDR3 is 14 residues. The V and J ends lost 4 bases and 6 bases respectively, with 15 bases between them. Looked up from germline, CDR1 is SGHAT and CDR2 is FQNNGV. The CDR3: CASSSNTGVDGYTF. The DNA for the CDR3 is TGTGCCAGCAGCTCTAATACGGGGGTGGATGGCTACACCTTC.

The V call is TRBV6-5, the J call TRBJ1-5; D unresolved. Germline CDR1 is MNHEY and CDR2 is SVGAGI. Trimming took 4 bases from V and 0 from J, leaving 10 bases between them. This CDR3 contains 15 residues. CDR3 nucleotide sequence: TGTGCCAGCAGTTCGTCCTTTTATAGCAATCAGCCCCAGCATTTT. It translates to CASSSSFYSNQPQHF.

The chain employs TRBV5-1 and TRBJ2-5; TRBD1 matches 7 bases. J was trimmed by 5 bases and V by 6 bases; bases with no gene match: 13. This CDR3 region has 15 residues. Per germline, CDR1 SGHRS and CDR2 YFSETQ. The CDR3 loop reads CASTPGTAPRETQYF. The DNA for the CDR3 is TGCGCCAGCACCCCGGGGACAGCCCCAAGGGAGACCCAGTACTTC.

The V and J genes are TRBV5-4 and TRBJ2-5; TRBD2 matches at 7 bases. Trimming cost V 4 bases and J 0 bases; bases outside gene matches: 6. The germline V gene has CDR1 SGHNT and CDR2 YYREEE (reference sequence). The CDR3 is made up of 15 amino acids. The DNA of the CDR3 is TGTGCCAGCAGCGATTCTAGCGGTAACCAAGAGACCCAGTACTTC. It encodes CASSDSSGNQETQYF. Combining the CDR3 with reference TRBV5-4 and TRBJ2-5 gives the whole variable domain ETGVTQSPTHLIKTRGQQVTLRCSSQSGHNTVSWYQQALGQGPQFIFQYYREEENGRGNFPPRFSGLQFPNYSSELNVNALELDDSALYLCASSDSSGNQETQYFGPGTRLLVL.

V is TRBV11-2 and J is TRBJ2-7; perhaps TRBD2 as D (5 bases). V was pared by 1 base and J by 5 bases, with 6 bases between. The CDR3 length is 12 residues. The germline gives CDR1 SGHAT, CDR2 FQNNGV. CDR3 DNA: TGTGCCAGCAGCTTAGTCGGGAACGAGCAGTACTTC. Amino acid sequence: CASSLVGNEQYF.

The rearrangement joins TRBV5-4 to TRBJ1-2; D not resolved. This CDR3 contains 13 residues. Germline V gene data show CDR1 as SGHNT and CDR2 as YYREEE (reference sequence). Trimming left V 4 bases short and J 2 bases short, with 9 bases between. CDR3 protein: CASSTGRNYGYTF. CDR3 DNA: TGTGCCAGCAGCACCGGACGGAACTATGGCTACACCTTC.

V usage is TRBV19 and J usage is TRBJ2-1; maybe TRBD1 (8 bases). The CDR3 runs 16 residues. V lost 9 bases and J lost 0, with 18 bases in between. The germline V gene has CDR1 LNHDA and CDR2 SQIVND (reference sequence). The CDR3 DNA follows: TGTGCCAGCACAGGGGGGGCGATGAGCTCCTACAATGAGCAGTTCTTC. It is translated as CASTGGAMSSYNEQFF.

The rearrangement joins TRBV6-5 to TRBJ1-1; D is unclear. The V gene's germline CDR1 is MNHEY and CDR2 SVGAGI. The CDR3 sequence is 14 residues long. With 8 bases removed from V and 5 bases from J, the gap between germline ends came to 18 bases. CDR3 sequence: CASGESSTGTEAFF. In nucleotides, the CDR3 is TGTGCCAGCGGCGAAAGTAGTACGGGAACTGAAGCTTTCTTT.

The CDR3 spells CASSVVASGSLRTSEQFF. CDR3 sequence (DNA): TGTGCCAGCAGCGTGGTGGCTAGCGGGAGCCTCCGCACATCTGAGCAGTTCTTC. The V call is TRBV9, the J call TRBJ2-1; TRBD2 matches at 10 bases. The J segment lost 9 bases and the V segment lost 2 bases, leaving 17 bases of the junction unmatched. CDR3 length: 18 amino acids. The germline gives CDR1 SGDLS, CDR2 YYNGEE.

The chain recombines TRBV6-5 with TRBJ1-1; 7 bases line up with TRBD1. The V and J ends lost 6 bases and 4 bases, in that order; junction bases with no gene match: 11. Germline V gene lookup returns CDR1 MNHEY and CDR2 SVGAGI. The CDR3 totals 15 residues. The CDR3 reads CASSLRGAGGTEAFF. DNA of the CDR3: TGTGCCAGCAGCCTCAGGGGGGCCGGGGGCACTGAAGCTTTCTTT.

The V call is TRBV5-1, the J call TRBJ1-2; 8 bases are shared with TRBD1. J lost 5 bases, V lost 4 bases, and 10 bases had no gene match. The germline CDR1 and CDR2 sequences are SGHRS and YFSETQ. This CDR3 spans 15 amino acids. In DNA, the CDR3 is TGCGCCAGCAGCCTAATCCAGGGGGCGGATTATGGCTACACCTTC. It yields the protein CASSLIQGADYGYTF.

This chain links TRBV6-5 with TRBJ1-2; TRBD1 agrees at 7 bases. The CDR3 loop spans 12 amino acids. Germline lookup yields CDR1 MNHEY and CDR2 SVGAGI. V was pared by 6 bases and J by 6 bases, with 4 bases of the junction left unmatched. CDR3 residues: CASSPRGDGYTF. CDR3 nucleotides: TGTGCCAGCAGCCCCAGGGGGGATGGCTACACCTTC.

The CDR3 sequence: CASSQEGQVHF. CDR3 DNA sequence: TGTGCCAGCAGCCAAGAGGGGCAGGTCCACTTT. V usage is TRBV3-1 (or the pseudogene TRBV3-2) and J usage is TRBJ1-6, with a possible D match to TRBD1 (5 bases). CDR3 size: 11 residues. Germline CDR1 and CDR2: LGHDT and YNNKEL (reference sequence). Trimming took 0 bases from V and 17 from J, leaving 8 bases between them.

CDR3: CASGLVWGANYGYTF. DNA for the CDR3: TGTGCTAGTGGTTTGGTATGGGGAGCTAACTATGGCTACACCTTC. The V call is TRBV12-5, the J call TRBJ1-2; unclear D gene. The V end lost 0 bases, the J end lost 0 bases, and 8 bases lay between the germline ends. Germline V gives CDR1 LGHNT, CDR2 FRNRAP. CDR3 length: 15 residues.

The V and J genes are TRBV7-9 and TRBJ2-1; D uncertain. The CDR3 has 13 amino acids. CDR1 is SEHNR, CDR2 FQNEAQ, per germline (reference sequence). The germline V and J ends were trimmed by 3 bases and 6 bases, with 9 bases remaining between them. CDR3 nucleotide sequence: TGTGCCAGCAGCTTTGAGATCGGCAATGAGCAGTTCTTC. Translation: CASSFEIGNEQFF.

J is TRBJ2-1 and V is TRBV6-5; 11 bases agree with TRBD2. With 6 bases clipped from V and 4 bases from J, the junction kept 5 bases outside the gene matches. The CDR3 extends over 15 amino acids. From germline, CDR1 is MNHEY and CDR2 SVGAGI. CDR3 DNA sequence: TGTGCCAGCAGGGTTAGCGGGAGGGCGTACAATGAGCAGTTCTTC. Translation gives CASRVSGRAYNEQFF.

This CDR3 reads CASSLTGISYEQYF. The CDR3, as DNA: TGTGCCAGCAGCCTGACGGGAATCAGTTACGAGCAGTACTTC. V and J are TRBV14 and TRBJ2-7; D perhaps matches TRBD2 (5 bases). V lost 4 bases and J lost 4, with 14 bases in between. Germline V gene data show CDR1 as SGHDN and CDR2 as FVKESK. The CDR3 spans 14 residues.

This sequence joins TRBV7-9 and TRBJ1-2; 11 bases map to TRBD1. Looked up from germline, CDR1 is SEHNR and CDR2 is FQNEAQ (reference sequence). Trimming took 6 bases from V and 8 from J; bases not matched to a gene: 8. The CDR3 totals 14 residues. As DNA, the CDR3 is TGTGCCAGCAGTCAAACCCGGACAGGGGGCGGCTACACCTTC. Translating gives CASSQTRTGGGYTF.

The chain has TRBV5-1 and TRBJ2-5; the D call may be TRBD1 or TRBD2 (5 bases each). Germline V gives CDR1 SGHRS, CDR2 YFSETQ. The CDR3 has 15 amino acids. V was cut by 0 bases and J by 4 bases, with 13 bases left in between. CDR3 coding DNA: TGCGCCAGCAGCTTGGTACCTGGGGACGGAGAGACCCAGTACTTC. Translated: CASSLVPGDGETQYF.